The sequence of this T cell receptor (beta chain) was determined in a study of T-cell memory formation after mild COVID-19 (dated by TCRdb to the early 2020s). About the study as a whole: TCR sequence clusters from the two donors were found to be largely donor specific. Two young, previously healthy adult volunteers made up the cohort, one male and one female. In a couple of donors, T-cell clones that expanded and contracted after mild COVID-19 were tracked by sequencing TCRalpha and TCRbeta repertoires over time.

This clonotype was observed a handful of times. It has no known antigen specificity. No base quality information exists; no much larger clone differs at one position. The reads were generated on an Illumina NovaSeq 6000. TCRalpha and TCRbeta cDNA libraries were built by 5'RACE with constant-segment primers, adding sample barcodes and unique molecular identifiers. RNA was extracted from every sample with Trizol reagent. The libraries were amplified in two PCR steps, and the second step added a second sample barcode and Illumina TruSeq adapters. Sequencing of libraries was performed on an Illumina NovaSeq with 2 x 150 bp paired-end reads. Per the original workflow: Demultiplexing of reads and collapsing into UMI-guided consensus sequences were performed with migec v1.2.7. Using mixcr v2.1.11, the UMI consensuses were aligned to TRA and TRB V and J templates and assembled into clonotypes. Expanded or contracted clonotypes were those called significant by both edgeR and NoisET, with noise models trained on biological replicates. For edgeR calls, a false discovery rate-adjusted p below 0.01 and a log2 fold-change threshold of 1 were applied. As an exploratory analysis of dynamics, max-normalized trajectories of the 1000 most abundant clonotypes were examined with PCA combined with hierarchical clustering. Separately sequenced CD4+ and CD8+ repertoires were used to assign a CD4 or CD8 phenotype to each responding clone. The public reads were quality trimmed at Q25 with fastp and then assembled into clones with MiXCR by TCRdb, keeping productive beta chains. Each CDR3 protein appears once, grouped with its most common genes and DNA. TCRdb assigned the V and J calls; the authors' analysis was not used. The sample table records some 300,000 distinct CDR3 sequences; about 20% of these occur just once. The ten biggest clones cover roughly a fifth of the sample.

Reading from cysteine to phenylalanine, the CDR3 counts 13 amino acids. Only the CDR3 part of the read is kept: 39 bases, read in frame from the first base. Trimming takes 6 bases from V and 3 bases from J, and the germline ends sit 12 bases apart. CDR1 and CDR2 are drawn from the germline V gene: ENHRY, SYGVKD. Broader findings and caveats from the paper: Whether the second-wave clones peaking on day 37 were SARS-CoV-2 specific was not confirmed. Some responding clones were found in pre-infection memory, which suggests that pre-existing cross-reactive memory T cells took part in the SARS-CoV-2 response. The study covered only two mild cases, and larger cohorts including severe cases with pre-infection samples were considered necessary. Contracting CD4+ clones turned up mainly in the CM and EM memory subsets, whereas EMRA was where CD8+ clones were enriched. Balanced CD4/CD8 phenotypes were observed for clones contracting from day 15 to 85, whereas a bias towards CD4+ was observed for a second wave of clones expanding from day 15 to 37.

Ficoll-Paque density gradient centrifugation was used to isolate PBMCs. The sample comprised PBMCs or a T cell subset sorted from them (not recorded which). The chain was built from TRBV10-3 and TRBJ2-7; the D region is possibly TRBD1 or TRBD2, each matching across 5 bases. This TCR was sampled from a man younger than 35 who had mild COVID-19 (a few samples of this study predate the infection). The sample titles of this study are shuffled in the database, so cell type and time point are left out; the donor was told from shared clones. The CDR3 is CAIRGTANYEQYF. At the DNA level, the sequence is TGTGCCATCAGGGGGACCGCTAACTACGAGCAGTACTTC.